This passage covers 7 T cell receptor beta chains from one sample sequenced in a study of post-analysis software for immune sequencing data. Regarding the study as a whole: TRBV segments more frequent in patients than in controls numbered five and included TRBV5-6, TRBV5-1 and TRBV20-1.

These TCRs are of unknown antigen specificity. The library was made from cDNA and included unique molecular identifiers. One entry per CDR3 protein results from TCRdb running MiXCR on the PCR reads. In the table there are about 680,000 distinct CDR3 sequences, approximately 59% of which are singletons. Sequencing was performed on blood. These receptors were taken from a girl aged 2 to 9 with multiple sclerosis.

This clonotype was detected a few times. This sequence joins TRBV7-2 and TRBJ2-1, with D unclear. CDR1 is SGHTA and CDR2 is FQGNSA in the germline V gene. The ends were cut back, 7 bases at V and 1 base at J, with 11 bases in the middle. The CDR3 totals 14 residues. The CDR3 loop is CASIRLGSYNEQFF. CDR3 nucleotide sequence: TGTGCCAGCATCAGACTGGGATCCTACAATGAGCAGTTCTTC.

The chain joins TRBV7-2 to TRBJ1-5; D not certain. The CDR3 loop spans 14 amino acids. The germline V gene has CDR1 SGHTA and CDR2 FQGNSA. Trimming took off 4 bases at V and 12 bases at J, with 19 bases between the two ends. DNA of the CDR3: TGTGCCAGCAGCTCTAGGACGGTCTTAGGGAGCCAGCATTTT. It encodes CASSSRTVLGSQHF.

This clonotype was picked up a small number of times. The chain has TRBV5-1 and TRBJ2-7; 7 nucleotides align to TRBD2. The CDR3 is 16 amino acids. CDR1 is SGHRS and CDR2 is YFSETQ in the germline V gene. V trimming: 0 bases; J trimming: 3 bases; junction bases outside the gene matches: 9. The CDR3 bases are TGCGCCAGCAGCTTGGAGGCGGCTAGCGGCTTCTACGAGCAGTACTTC. As protein: CASSLEAASGFYEQYF.

This chain links TRBV28 with TRBJ1-2; the match to TRBD1 covers 7 bases. CDR3 length equals 16 residues. Germline CDR1 reads MDHEN; CDR2 reads SYDVKM. V was pared by 2 bases and J by 4 bases, with 10 bases of the junction left unmatched. The CDR3 nucleotides read TGTGCCAGCAGTTTAGGGACAGTTTCACACCTCTATGGCTACACCTTC. It is translated as CASSLGTVSHLYGYTF.

The chain uses TRBV20-1 and TRBJ1-3; D perhaps matches TRBD1 (5 bases). The germline gives CDR1 DFQATT, CDR2 SNEGSKA (reference sequence). V lost 0 bases and J lost 2, with 8 bases in between. This CDR3 has 14 amino acids. As DNA, the CDR3 is TGCAGTGCTAGAGATGGGGGGACTGGAAACACCATATATTTT. The encoded protein is CSARDGGTGNTIYF.

CDR3 protein: CASSGTGRSSYEQYF. The DNA of the CDR3 is TGTGCCAGCAGCGGGACAGGGCGTAGCTCCTACGAGCAGTACTTC. This rearrangement joins TRBV2 to TRBJ2-7, with 9 bases identical to TRBD1. The CDR3 is made up of 15 amino acids. The V segment lost 6 bases and the J segment 0 bases; nucleotides outside the gene matches: 6. The germline V gene has CDR1 SNHLY and CDR2 FYNNEI.

The chain joins TRBV12-5 to TRBJ2-3; TRBD2 agrees at 7 bases. This CDR3 region has 15 residues. CDR1 is LGHNT and CDR2 is FRNRAP in the germline V gene. Trimming at V came to 4 bases and at J to 2 bases, leaving 6 bases not matched to a gene. Here the CDR3 DNA reads TGTGCTAGTGGTTATATTCGGGGGGACACAGATACGCAGTATTTT. Encoded protein: CASGYIRGDTDTQYF.